This T cell receptor beta chain was recorded in a study of cytomegalovirus exposure and HLA in healthy donors. The CDR3 runs to 14 residues. Germline CDR1 SGHRS, CDR2 YFSETQ. Trimming at V came to 7 bases and at J to 2 bases, leaving 7 bases not matched to a gene. The study drew the donors from its approximately 110-subject validation cohort, separate from the roughly 670-subject first cohort. The data were produced by immunoSEQ multiplex PCR, yet TCRdb's version contains in-frame clones alone and is incomplete. The sample records 100,000 to 150,000 clones, roughly 90% being singletons. Sequenced sample: PBMCs. The sequence was obtained from a man under 40 in good health and CMV-seronegative. This chain connects TRBV5-1 to TRBJ2-5; 8 bases are shared with TRBD2. CDR3 sequence (DNA): TGCGCCAGCGTACCCCGGGAGGGTCAAGAGACCCAGTACTTC. Amino acid sequence: CASVPREGQETQYF.